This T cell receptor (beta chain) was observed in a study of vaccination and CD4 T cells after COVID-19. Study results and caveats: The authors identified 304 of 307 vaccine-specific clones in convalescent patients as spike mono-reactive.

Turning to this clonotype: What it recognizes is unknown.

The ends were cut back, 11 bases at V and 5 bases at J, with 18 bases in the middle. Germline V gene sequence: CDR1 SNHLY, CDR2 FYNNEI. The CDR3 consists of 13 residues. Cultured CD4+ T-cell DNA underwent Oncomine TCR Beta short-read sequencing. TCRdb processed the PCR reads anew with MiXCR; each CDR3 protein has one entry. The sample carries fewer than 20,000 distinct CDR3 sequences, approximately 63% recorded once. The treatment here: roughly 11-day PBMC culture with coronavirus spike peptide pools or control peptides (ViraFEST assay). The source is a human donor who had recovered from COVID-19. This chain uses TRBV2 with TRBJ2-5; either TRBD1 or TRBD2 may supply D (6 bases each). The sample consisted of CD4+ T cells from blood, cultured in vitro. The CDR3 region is CAFRDFQGETQYF. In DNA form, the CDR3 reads TGTGCCTTCAGGGACTTTCAGGGGGAGACCCAGTACTTC.